The clone carrying this T cell receptor beta chain was counted a single time. The sample belongs to a study of blood T cell repertoires in COVID-19. The CDR3 covers 14 residues. Between the trimmed V and J ends, which lost 5 bases and 1 base, there was a span of 11 bases. Germline values: CDR1 SGHRS, CDR2 YFSETQ. Clones were sequenced by immunoSEQ multiplex PCR, and TCRdb holds only the in-frame ones, with some missing. This sample has roughly 130,000 clones, with 90% found just once. This receptor was taken from a man aged 55 to 70 with COVID-19, enrolled during active disease. The V gene is TRBV5-1, the J gene TRBJ2-3; maybe TRBD2 (5 bases). Sample: peripheral blood. CDR3 sequence (DNA): TGCGCCAGCAGGGTGGGAGTGGGCACAGATACGCAGTATTTT. It translates to CASRVGVGTDTQYF.